This T cell receptor (beta chain) derives from a study of cytomegalovirus exposure and HLA in healthy donors. Study-level points and caveats: The study put about 180 TCR beta chains on its list as cytomegalovirus-associated. Most sequenced TCRs were rare (though some public TCRs occurred in many donors).

Regarding this clone: The antigen is undetermined.

Germline assignment: CDR1 KGHSH and CDR2 LQKENI. V was clipped by 8 bases and J by 7 bases; unmatched bases: 6. The CDR3 totals 13 residues. TCRdb's copy holds only in-frame clones and misses some; the assay was immunoSEQ multiplex PCR. The sample contains 100,000 to 150,000 clones, roughly 90% of which appear only once. The receptor comes from a woman between 18 and 29 years old in good health and CMV-seronegative. Sequenced material: PBMCs. The J gene is TRBJ1-4, the V gene TRBV18; 8 positions agree with TRBD1. Here the CDR3 DNA reads TGTGCCAGCCGGACAGGGCTTCGTGAAAAACTGTTTTTT. It encodes CASRTGLREKLFF.